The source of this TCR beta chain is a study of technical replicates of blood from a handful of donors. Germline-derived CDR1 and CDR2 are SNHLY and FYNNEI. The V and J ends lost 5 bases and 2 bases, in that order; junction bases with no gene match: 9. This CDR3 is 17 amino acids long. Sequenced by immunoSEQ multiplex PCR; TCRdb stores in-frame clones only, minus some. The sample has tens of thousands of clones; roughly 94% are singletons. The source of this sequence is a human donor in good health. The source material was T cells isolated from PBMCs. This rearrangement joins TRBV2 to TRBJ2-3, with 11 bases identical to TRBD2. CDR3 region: CASSPGLAGAFTDTQYF. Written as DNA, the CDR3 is TGTGCCAGCAGTCCAGGACTAGCGGGTGCTTTCACAGATACGCAGTATTTT.